One and the same sample provided the 31 T cell receptor beta chains below, sequenced in a study of response to subunit inactivated influenza vaccine. TCRdb independently ran MiXCR on the RT-PCR reads; one entry per CDR3 protein. The sample includes 280,000 or so distinct CDR3 sequences, about a fifth seen only once; the top ten take roughly 10%. The starting material was PBMCs from blood, obtained roughly 20 months after vaccination. The receptors here all came from a man between 45 and 75 years old who received an inactivated influenza vaccine.

The rearrangement links TRBV12-3 or TRBV12-4 to TRBJ2-7; 8 bases match TRBD1. The CDR3 is made up of 14 amino acids. V gave up 4 bases and J gave up 4 bases; unmatched junction bases: 6. Here the CDR3 reads CASSSPDRGYEQYF. In DNA form, the CDR3 reads TGTGCCAGCAGTTCGCCCGACAGGGGATACGAGCAGTACTTC.

This clonotype was seen repeatedly, ten times or more. This sequence joins TRBV7-9 and TRBJ1-1, with 9 nucleotides matching TRBD1. Per germline, CDR1 SEHNR and CDR2 FQNEAQ (reference sequence). V lost 5 bases, J lost 10 bases, and 5 bases stayed unmatched. The CDR3 totals 12 residues. The CDR3 is CASSRGDRVAFF. CDR3 DNA sequence: TGTGCCAGCAGCCGAGGGGACAGGGTAGCTTTCTTT.

The chain combines TRBV20-1 with TRBJ2-3; a weak D match, TRBD1 (5 bases). V lost 6 bases and J lost 0, with 13 bases in between. This CDR3 has 14 amino acids. CDR1 DFQATT and CDR2 SNEGSKA come from the germline V gene (reference sequence). This chain's CDR3 is CSASDRSSTDTQYF. The CDR3, as DNA: TGCAGTGCAAGCGACAGATCTAGCACAGATACGCAGTATTTT.

The chain recombines TRBV5-6 with TRBJ1-2; D is unclear. Germline V CDR1 and CDR2: SGHDT, YYEEEE. The CDR3 loop spans 15 amino acids. V was clipped by 1 base and J by 4 bases, with 14 bases between them. This CDR3 is CASSLLQAFLYGYTF. CDR3 bases: TGTGCCAGCAGCTTGTTGCAGGCCTTCCTCTATGGCTACACCTTC. Supplemented by reference TRBV5-6 and TRBJ1-2, the full variable domain reads DAGVTQSPTHLIKTRGQQVTLRCSPKSGHDTVSWYQQALGQGPQFIFQYYEEEERQRGNFPDRFSGHQFPNYSSELNVNALLLGDSALYLCASSLLQAFLYGYTFGSGTRLTVV.

The chain employs TRBV11-2 and TRBJ2-5; D is undetermined. V lost 2 bases and J lost 5, with 9 bases in between. There are 13 residues in the CDR3. Per germline, CDR1 SGHAT and CDR2 FQNNGV. The CDR3 bases are TGTGCCAGCAGCTTATACCAGGCGGAGACCCAGTACTTC. Translated: CASSLYQAETQYF.

This clonotype was picked up a small number of times. J is TRBJ1-1 and V is TRBV19; D is undetermined. Germline lookup yields CDR1 LNHDA and CDR2 SQIVND (reference sequence). V dropped 4 bases and J dropped 6 bases, with 21 bases sitting between them. The CDR3 runs to 16 residues. The CDR3 reads CASSNSMTGRSAEAFF. DNA of the CDR3: TGTGCCAGTAGTAATTCAATGACCGGGAGGAGTGCTGAAGCTTTCTTT.

There are many counts of this clonotype. The V gene is TRBV25-1, the J gene TRBJ2-1; the D is unclear. Trimming pared 0 bases from V and 7 bases from J, leaving 1 base between. The CDR3 has 11 amino acids. Germline CDR1 and CDR2: MGHDK and SYGVNS. Written as DNA, the CDR3 is TGTGCCAGCAGTGAATATAATGAGCAGTTCTTC. Translated, it gives CASSEYNEQFF.

The chain is built from TRBV3-1 and TRBJ2-1; maybe TRBD2 (6 bases). CDR1 is LGHDT and CDR2 is YNNKEL in the germline V gene (reference sequence). V lost 4 bases and J 3 bases, leaving 13 bases between the germline ends. The CDR3 length is 15 residues. CDR3 amino acids: CASSPRDGGYNEQFF. The CDR3, as DNA: TGTGCCAGCAGCCCCCGTGACGGGGGCTACAATGAGCAGTTCTTC.

This clonotype was recorded at least ten times. The V gene is TRBV12-3 or TRBV12-4, the J gene TRBJ1-5, with TRBD1 identical over 9 bases. Germline trimming cut 7 bases from V and 6 bases from J; bases unmatched to any gene: 7. This CDR3 has 14 amino acids. CDR3 sequence reads: CASTLTGGGQPQHF. The CDR3 DNA reads as TGTGCCAGCACCCTCACAGGGGGCGGTCAGCCCCAGCATTTT.

The V gene is TRBV5-1, the J gene TRBJ2-3; D not certain. Trimming pared 0 bases from V and 7 bases from J, leaving 3 bases between. Germline V gene sequence: CDR1 SGHRS, CDR2 YFSETQ. The length of the CDR3 is 11 residues. The DNA for the CDR3 is TGCGCCAGCAGCTTGGAAAATACGCAGTATTTT. As protein: CASSLENTQYF.

This clonotype was counted only a few times. J is TRBJ2-7 and V is TRBV7-2; D not resolved. The CDR3 extends over 14 amino acids. V was trimmed by 5 bases and J by 7 bases, leaving 18 bases between them. Germline assignment: CDR1 SGHTA and CDR2 FQGNSA. The CDR3 DNA is TGTGCCAGCAGCGAAGGTAGAGTAGCCGTAGAGCAGTACTTC. Amino acids: CASSEGRVAVEQYF.

The V and J genes are TRBV7-3 and TRBJ2-3; D gene unclear. Trimming took off 6 bases at V and 7 bases at J, with 14 bases between the two ends. The CDR3 totals 13 residues. Germline CDR1 and CDR2: SGHTA and FQGTGA. CDR3: CASSLPPDHTQYF. The CDR3 nucleotides are TGTGCCAGCAGTTTGCCCCCGGACCATACGCAGTATTTT.

This clonotype showed up just a few times. The chain employs TRBV12-3 or TRBV12-4 and TRBJ1-1; 10 nucleotides align to TRBD1. The CDR3 extends over 14 amino acids. The V segment lost 5 bases and the J segment 11 bases; nucleotides outside the gene matches: 11. The DNA of the CDR3 is TGTGCCAGCAGTGCCGGGACAGGGGTGGCTTGGGCTTTCTTT. It yields the protein CASSAGTGVAWAFF.

This clonotype was seen only a few times. V is TRBV27 and J is TRBJ1-3; 7 positions agree with TRBD1. From germline, CDR1 is MNHEY and CDR2 SMNVEV (reference sequence). The CDR3 has 15 amino acids. J gave up 0 bases and V 6 bases, and 5 bases lay outside the gene matches. The CDR3 DNA reads TGTGCCAGCAGCCGTAACAGGGGCTCTGGAAACACCATATATTTT. Residues: CASSRNRGSGNTIYF.

The V and J genes are TRBV25-1 and TRBJ1-2; 7 nucleotides align to TRBD1. The CDR3 covers 15 residues. The J segment lost 5 bases and the V segment lost 8 bases, leaving 14 bases of the junction unmatched. Germline loops: CDR1 MGHDK, CDR2 SYGVNS. CDR3 protein: CASGGTGTAGYGYTF. CDR3 bases: TGTGCCAGCGGTGGAACCGGGACAGCCGGATATGGCTACACCTTC.

The CDR3 reads CASSQRLGGSDTQYF. CDR3 sequence (DNA): TGTGCCAGCAGTCAGAGACTAGGAGGGTCAGATACGCAGTATTTT. The rearrangement joins TRBV5-4 to TRBJ2-3; a possible D gene is TRBD2 (6 bases). In germline, CDR1 is SGHNT, CDR2 YYREEE (reference sequence). V was clipped by 5 bases and J by 4 bases, with 17 bases between them. The CDR3 loop spans 15 amino acids.

This clonotype was observed a handful of times. This chain joins TRBV5-4 and TRBJ1-6; D gene ambiguous. V was trimmed by 2 bases and J by 7 bases, leaving 16 bases between them. The CDR3 has 16 residues. The V gene's germline CDR1 is SGHNT and CDR2 YYREEE (reference sequence). The CDR3 DNA is TGTGCCAGCAGCTTCAGCGGTTTTCTCCGGAATTCACCCCTCCACTTT. This sequence encodes CASSFSGFLRNSPLHF.

A few counts support this clonotype. The chain links TRBV7-8 to TRBJ2-3; D is perhaps TRBD1 or TRBD2 (5 bases each). In germline, CDR1 is SGHVS, CDR2 FQNEAQ. Trimming removed 5 bases at V and 2 bases at J, with 11 bases between. The CDR3 contains 14 residues. CDR3 sequence: CASSPSGTTDTQYF. DNA for the CDR3: TGTGCCAGCAGCCCCTCCGGGACCACAGATACGCAGTATTTT.

This clonotype came up a few times. The V and J genes are TRBV7-9 and TRBJ1-4; D remains ambiguous. CDR1 is SEHNR and CDR2 is FQNEAQ in the germline V gene (reference sequence). The CDR3 consists of 13 residues. Trimming took off 6 bases at V and 0 bases at J, with 5 bases between the two ends. CDR3 sequence: CASSLTTNEKLFF. The DNA of the CDR3 is TGTGCCAGCAGTCTTACAACTAATGAAAAACTGTTTTTT.

This clonotype was seen a few times. The chain carries TRBV6-5 and TRBJ1-2, with a weak D call TRBD1 (6 bases). Germline V gene data show CDR1 as MNHEY and CDR2 as SVGAGI. The CDR3 length is 15 residues. The V gene lost 0 bases and the J gene lost 2 bases, with 10 bases spanning the gap. CDR3 protein: CASSYSGAHNYGYTF. The CDR3, as DNA: TGTGCCAGCAGTTACTCGGGGGCCCACAACTATGGCTACACCTTC.

The chain carries TRBV20-1 and TRBJ2-5; 8 nucleotides line up with TRBD1. Trimming at V came to 1 base and at J to 5 bases, leaving 9 bases not matched to a gene. The CDR3 spans 15 residues. CDR1 is DFQATT, CDR2 SNEGSKA, per germline (reference sequence). The CDR3 nucleotides read TGCAGTGCTAGAGCCCCGGACAGGGTAGGGGAGACCCAGTACTTC. Translation gives CSARAPDRVGETQYF.

This clonotype was seen many times. This rearrangement joins TRBV12-3 or TRBV12-4 to TRBJ1-6; maybe TRBD1 (6 bases). Trimming removed 1 base at V and 8 bases at J, with 12 bases between. This CDR3 comprises 15 residues. Written as DNA, the CDR3 is TGTGCCAGCAGTTTAGGATTCAGGGGTTATTCACCCCTCCACTTT. It codes for CASSLGFRGYSPLHF.

The J gene is TRBJ2-7, the V gene TRBV7-9; 9 nucleotides align to TRBD1. Germline CDR1 and CDR2: SEHNR and FQNEAQ (reference sequence). CDR3 length: 15 amino acids. V gave up 5 bases and J gave up 4 bases; unmatched junction bases: 9. The CDR3 DNA follows: TGTGCCAGCAGCCCTAGGACAGGGGCCGTTTACGAGCAGTACTTC. Residues: CASSPRTGAVYEQYF. The full variable domain, its missing parts supplied by reference TRBV7-9 and TRBJ2-7, is DTGVSQNPRHKITKRGQNVTFRCDPISEHNRLYWYRQTLGQGPEFLTYFQNEAQLEKSRLLSDRFSAERPKGSFSTLEIQRTEQGDSAMYLCASSPRTGAVYEQYFGPGTRLTVT.

The chain has TRBV28 and TRBJ1-6; TRBD1 matches 9 bases. CDR3 length: 15 amino acids. Germline CDR1 and CDR2: MDHEN and SYDVKM. The ends lost 5 bases at V and 14 bases at J; junction bases unmatched: 13. The CDR3 DNA sequence: TGTGCCAGCAGTCCCCCGGGACAGGGTCGATCGGCCCTCCACTTT. Its protein is CASSPPGQGRSALHF.

The chain links TRBV7-3 to TRBJ2-1, with D perhaps TRBD2 (6 bases). Trimming pared 5 bases from V and 4 bases from J, leaving 15 bases between. From germline, CDR1 is SGHTA and CDR2 FQGTGA. The CDR3 contains 15 residues. Here the CDR3 DNA reads TGTGCCAGCAGCACGCGGGACGCTGGGTACAATGAGCAGTTCTTC. It is translated as CASSTRDAGYNEQFF.

The gene calls are TRBV6-2 or TRBV6-3 and TRBJ2-3, with D perhaps TRBD1 or TRBD2 (6 bases each). The length of the CDR3 is 15 residues. Germline V lookup: CDR1 MNHEY, CDR2 SVGEGT. V lost 6 bases and J lost 2, with 15 bases in between. The DNA for the CDR3 is TGTGCCAGCAGCAGGCCCGGGGGCCACACAGATACGCAGTATTTT. Its translation: CASSRPGGHTDTQYF.

This chain connects TRBV11-1 to TRBJ1-6; 8 bases match TRBD1. The V segment lost 4 bases and the J segment 6 bases; nucleotides outside the gene matches: 5. This CDR3 is 15 amino acids long. The germline CDR1 and CDR2 sequences are SGHAT and FQDESV (reference sequence). CDR3 sequence reads: CASSWDGQGNSPLHF. CDR3 in DNA: TGTGCCAGCAGCTGGGATGGACAGGGTAATTCACCCCTCCACTTT. The full variable domain, completed using reference TRBV11-1 and TRBJ1-6, is EAEVAQSPRYKITEKSQAVAFWCDPISGHATLYWYRQILGQGPELLVQFQDESVVDDSQLPKDRFSAERLKGVDSTLKIQPAELGDSAMYLCASSWDGQGNSPLHFGNGTRLTVT.

This clonotype was seen a few times. V is TRBV12-3 or TRBV12-4 and J is TRBJ1-1, with a tentative D call TRBD1 (5 bases). Trimming removed 6 bases from V and 5 bases from J, with 16 bases in between. The CDR3 is 14 amino acids. The DNA for the CDR3 is TGTGCCAGCAGGATATGGGGCTTTAGGACTGAAGCTTTCTTT. This gives the protein CASRIWGFRTEAFF.

This rearrangement joins TRBV20-1 to TRBJ2-5; D gene unclear. Germline-derived CDR1 and CDR2 are DFQATT and SNEGSKA (reference sequence). The CDR3 runs to 11 residues. Trimming left V 5 bases short and J 5 bases short, with 9 bases between. The CDR3 sequence is CSALGYETQYF. The DNA for the CDR3 is TGCAGTGCTTTGGGATACGAGACCCAGTACTTC.

This clonotype was seen repeatedly, ten times or more. J is TRBJ1-2 and V is TRBV11-2; a possible D gene is TRBD1 (5 bases). The V and J ends lost 0 bases and 4 bases respectively, with 9 bases between them. Germline V gene lookup returns CDR1 SGHAT and CDR2 FQNNGV. The CDR3 covers 14 residues. CDR3 protein: CASSLEQVPYGYTF. The CDR3 bases are TGTGCCAGCAGCTTAGAACAGGTCCCCTATGGCTACACCTTC.

This clonotype has a count of ten or more. This rearrangement joins TRBV20-1 to TRBJ1-6; possible D gene TRBD1, 5 bases. Trimming removed 0 bases at V and 6 bases at J, with 12 bases between. The germline gives CDR1 DFQATT, CDR2 SNEGSKA (reference sequence). The CDR3 contains 15 residues. DNA of the CDR3: TGCAGTGCTAGAGATGCGCGACAGCGTAATTCACCCCTCCACTTT. It is translated as CSARDARQRNSPLHF.